This T cell receptor beta chain is drawn from a study of blood T cell repertoires in COVID-19. Study members were between about 18 and 95 years old and lived in 24 US regions. Participant-reported clinical history was the basis for cohort assignment. Sequencing was performed with immunoSEQ multiplex PCR; in TCRdb, only in-frame clones are kept and a portion is missing. The table shows some 350,000 clones, with 75% to 90% occurring only once. Germline loops: CDR1 SNHLY, CDR2 FYNNEI. Germline trimming cut 7 bases from V and 2 bases from J; bases unmatched to any gene: 6. This CDR3 is built from 14 residues.

This receptor was taken from a man aged 25 to 40 who had recovered from COVID-19. The chain employs TRBV2 and TRBJ2-7, with 9 bases fitting TRBD1. The source material was PBMCs or T cells enriched from blood (not recorded which). The CDR3 region is CASMGDRDPYEQYF. CDR3 nucleotide sequence: TGTGCCAGCATGGGGGACAGGGATCCCTACGAGCAGTACTTC. Full variable domain (rest looked up from reference TRBV2 and TRBJ2-7): EPEVTQTPSHQVTQMGQEVILRCVPISNHLYFYWYRQILGQKVEFLVSFYNNEISEKSEIFDDQFSVERPDGSNFTLKIRSTKLEDSAMYFCASMGDRDPYEQYFGPGTRLTVT.